This T cell receptor beta chain derives from a study of shared clonotypes between healthy human individuals. Study-level results: Non-shared clonotypes displayed generation probabilities falling below those of clonotypes present in all four donors. Rarefaction analysis demonstrated incomplete sorted-subset sequencing notwithstanding large depth.

CDR3 length equals 15 residues. Trimming removed 4 bases from V and 4 bases from J; junction bases left unmatched: 6. Germline CDR1 reads SNHLY; CDR2 reads FYNNEI. In the case of this clone: Its antigen is unidentified.

Only in-frame clones appear in the TCRdb table, and some are missing; sequencing was by immunoSEQ multiplex PCR. Found here are roughly 1.5 million clones, around 98% of them singletons; the top ten hold roughly 0.45%. This clonotype was sampled from a man aged 25-40 years in good health. The sample taken for sequencing was naive CD4+ T cells sorted from blood. Sample subset: CD45RA+ positively selected. This chain links TRBV2 with TRBJ2-3; the match to TRBD2 covers 9 bases. CDR3 in DNA: TGTGCCAGCAGTGGGGAGGTAGCGGGGGCAGATACGCAGTATTTT. This gives the protein CASSGEVAGADTQYF.